This T cell receptor (beta chain) was identified in a study of T cells after yellow fever vaccination. Study-level background: Fractions of low cell number were prepared using SMART-Seq v4 Ultra Low Input.

One entry per CDR3 protein results from TCRdb running MiXCR on the 5' RACE reads. This sample has 610,000 or so distinct CDR3 sequences, with 12% found just once. CDR3 length: 15 amino acids. From germline, CDR1 is MDHEN and CDR2 SYDVKM. V was cut by 8 bases and J by 0 bases, with 14 bases left in between. General study findings and limits: Among all clonotypes, a small share was observed in both CD4 and CD8 compartments.

On this clonotype itself: No antigen is known for it.

The V call is TRBV28, the J call TRBJ1-5; D not certain. The specimen was PBMCs, collected on the day of the yellow fever booster vaccination. The receptor was derived from a man aged 25-45 years who received the YFV17D yellow fever vaccine. The CDR3 region has the DNA TGTGCCAGCGCTACGTGGGAAGCTAGCAATCAGCCCCAGCATTTT. As protein: CASATWEASNQPQHF.